These T cell receptor beta chains were read from a single sample in a study of cytomegalovirus exposure and HLA in healthy donors. Generated by immunoSEQ multiplex PCR, the TCRdb table keeps only in-frame clones and is missing some. The data show 150,000 to 200,000 clones, roughly 85% seen once. Input material: PBMCs. These receptors originate from a woman aged 50 to 60 in good health and CMV-seronegative. Each CDR3 is given with its conserved first and last residue. Fields, in order: J gene, clone size, V gene, D gene, CDR3 protein, CDR3 DNA. A D gene is named only where the DNA matches it firmly. Rows give clone size only sometimes, using once, few, many, or a class for an expanded clone.

j_gene: TRBJ2-1; abundance: few; v_gene: TRBV5-6; d_gene: TRBD1; CDR3aa: CASSLGDRGGEQFF; CDR3nt: TGTGCCAGCAGCTTGGGGGACAGGGGCGGTGAGCAGTTCTTC
j_gene: TRBJ2-3; abundance: .; v_gene: TRBV5-1; d_gene: .; CDR3aa: CASSSPTPDTQYF; CDR3nt: TGCGCCAGCAGCTCCCCCACTCCAGATACGCAGTATTTT
j_gene: TRBJ2-3; abundance: .; v_gene: TRBV7-9; d_gene: TRBD2; CDR3aa: CASSPFGTSSFSDTQYF; CDR3nt: TGTGCCAGCAGCCCTTTCGGGACTAGCTCTTTCTCAGATACGCAGTATTTT
j_gene: TRBJ1-1; abundance: .; v_gene: TRBV7-2; d_gene: .; CDR3aa: CASSRDWGNTEAFF; CDR3nt: TGTGCCAGCAGCCGTGATTGGGGCAACACTGAAGCTTTCTTT
j_gene: TRBJ2-7; abundance: .; v_gene: TRBV6-5; d_gene: TRBD2; CDR3aa: CASSYSGTTLNEQYF; CDR3nt: TGTGCCAGCAGTTACTCGGGGACTACACTAAACGAGCAGTACTTC
j_gene: TRBJ2-6; abundance: .; v_gene: TRBV28; d_gene: .; CDR3aa: CASRGGEKFSGANVLTF; CDR3nt: TGTGCCAGCAGAGGGGGAGAAAAATTCTCTGGGGCCAACGTCCTGACTTTC
j_gene: TRBJ1-3; abundance: .; v_gene: TRBV4-2; d_gene: .; CDR3aa: CASSQGAGRAVF; CDR3nt: TGTGCCAGCAGCCAAGGCGCAGGGCGCGCTGTATTT
j_gene: TRBJ2-1; abundance: .; v_gene: TRBV18; d_gene: .; CDR3aa: CASSPPLAAGNEQFF; CDR3nt: TGTGCCAGCTCACCACCCCTGGCGGCGGGCAATGAGCAGTTCTTC
j_gene: TRBJ2-5; abundance: once; v_gene: TRBV12-5; d_gene: TRBD2; CDR3aa: CASGLFAGLARETQYF; CDR3nt: TGTGCTAGTGGTTTGTTCGCGGGACTAGCGAGGGAGACCCAGTACTTC
j_gene: TRBJ2-5; abundance: .; v_gene: TRBV5-1; d_gene: .; CDR3aa: CASRRDLQETQYF; CDR3nt: TGCGCCAGTCGGCGGGACTTACAAGAGACCCAGTACTTC